This note documents a single TCR beta chain sequence. This specimen belongs to a study of cytomegalovirus exposure and HLA in healthy donors. 60 Vbeta and 13 Jbeta primers were used in PCR. Assay: immunoSEQ multiplex PCR; the TCRdb copy retains only in-frame clones and omits some. The table records nearly 110,000 clones, around four fifths of them present only once. V dropped 8 bases and J dropped 4 bases, with 11 bases sitting between them. The CDR3 is 11 residues long. Germline loops: CDR1 SQVTM, CDR2 ANQGSEA. Sequenced sample: PBMCs. The source is a man over 45 in good health and CMV-seronegative. J is TRBJ1-1 and V is TRBV29-1, with D perhaps matching TRBD1 (6 bases). The chain's CDR3 is CSSRGGTEAFF. The CDR3 nucleotides read TGCAGCTCGAGGGGGGGCACTGAAGCTTTCTTT.